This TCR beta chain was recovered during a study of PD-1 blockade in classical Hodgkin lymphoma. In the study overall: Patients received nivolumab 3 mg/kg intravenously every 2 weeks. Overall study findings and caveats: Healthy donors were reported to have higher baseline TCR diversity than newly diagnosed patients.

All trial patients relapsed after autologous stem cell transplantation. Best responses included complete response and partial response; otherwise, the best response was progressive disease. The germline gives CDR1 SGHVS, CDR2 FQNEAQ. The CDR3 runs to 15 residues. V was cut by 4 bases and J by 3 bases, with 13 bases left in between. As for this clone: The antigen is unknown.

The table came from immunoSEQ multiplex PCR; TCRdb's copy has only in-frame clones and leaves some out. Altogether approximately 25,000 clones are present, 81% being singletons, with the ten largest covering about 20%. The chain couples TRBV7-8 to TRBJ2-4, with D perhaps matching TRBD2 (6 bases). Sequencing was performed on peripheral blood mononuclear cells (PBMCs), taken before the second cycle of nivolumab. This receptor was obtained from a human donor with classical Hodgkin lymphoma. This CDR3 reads CASSSPPGLKNIQYF. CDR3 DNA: TGTGCCAGCAGCTCACCGCCGGGACTCAAAAACATTCAGTACTTC.